This T cell receptor beta chain was recorded in a study of CD8+ T cells in alopecia areata. Notes on the study in general: Normal-skin resident alphabeta T cells also appear among scalp sample sequences. Many expanded lesional clones persisted in scalp and blood during tofacitinib treatment.

V was trimmed by 3 bases and J by 6 bases, leaving 15 bases between them. The CDR3 is 15 residues long. The germline gives CDR1 KGHSH, CDR2 LQKENI. RNA extraction and reverse transcription yielded cDNA as sequencing template. This table comes from immunoSEQ multiplex PCR, and its TCRdb copy is limited to in-frame clones, with some not included. This sample yields around 200,000 clones, of which about 60% are seen a single time; 10% to 15% belongs to the top ten. This sample's treatment: oral pan-JAK inhibitor, 5-10 mg twice daily. This clone was picked up a small number of times. Antigen unknown. This chain uses TRBV18 with TRBJ2-1, with TRBD1 as a possible D gene (5 bases). This clonotype was sampled from a human donor with alopecia areata. The sample in question was CD8+ T cells sorted from blood, obtained at week 24, from a patient treated with tofacitinib. This chain's CDR3 is CASSPLLSRGNEQFF. CDR3 DNA sequence: TGTGCCAGCTCACCTCTTCTCTCTAGGGGCAATGAGCAGTTCTTC.